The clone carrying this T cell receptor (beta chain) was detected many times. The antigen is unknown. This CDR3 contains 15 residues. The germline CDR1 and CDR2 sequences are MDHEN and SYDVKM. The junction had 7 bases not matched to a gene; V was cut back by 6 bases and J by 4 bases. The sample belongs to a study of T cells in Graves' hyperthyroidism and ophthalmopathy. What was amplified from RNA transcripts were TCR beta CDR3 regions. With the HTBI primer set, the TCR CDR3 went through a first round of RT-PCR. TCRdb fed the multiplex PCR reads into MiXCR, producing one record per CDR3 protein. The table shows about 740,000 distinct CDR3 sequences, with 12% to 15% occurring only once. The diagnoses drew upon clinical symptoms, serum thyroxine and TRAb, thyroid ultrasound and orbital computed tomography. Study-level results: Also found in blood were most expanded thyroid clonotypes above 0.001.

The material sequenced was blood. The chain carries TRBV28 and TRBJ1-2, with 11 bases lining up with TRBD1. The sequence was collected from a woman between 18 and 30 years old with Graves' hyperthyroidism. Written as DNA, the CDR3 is TGTGCCAGCAGACCGGGACAGGGGGGAGGCTATGGCTACACCTTC. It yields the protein CASRPGQGGGYGYTF.